This paragraph covers one TCR beta chain sequence. This CDR3 is also generated by other DNA sequences in the sample. The entry originates in a study of STAT5B mutations in CD4+ large granular lymphocyte leukemia. Clones were sequenced by immunoSEQ multiplex PCR, and TCRdb holds only the in-frame ones, with some missing. The sample has tens of thousands of clones, 79% seen once. Germline lookup yields CDR1 MGHRA and CDR2 YSYEKL. The CDR3 extends over 17 amino acids. V was pared by 4 bases and J by 6 bases, with 13 bases of the junction left unmatched. The chain links TRBV4-1 to TRBJ2-1; TRBD1 aligns across 9 bases. This receptor was obtained from a human donor in good health. Sequenced material: CD4+ T cells from blood buffy coats. The CDR3 DNA reads as TGCGCCAGCAGCCGGGAGGGACAGGGTAAGTCAGTCAATGAGCAGTTCTTC. Its translation: CASSREGQGKSVNEQFF.